A selection of T cell receptor beta chains follows, all from one sample in a study of T cell repertoires in cytomegalovirus infection. TCRdb re-called the reads through MiXCR, storing one row per CDR3 protein. The sample consists of approximately 250,000 distinct CDR3 sequences, roughly 23% of them appearing once. What was sequenced was CD8+ T cells from PBMCs. The receptors were gathered from a human donor in good health (CMV status not recorded). Some clones in this sample may be carry-over from other donors' samples. The CDR3 runs from the conserved cysteine through the conserved F or W. Each record gives: clone size, V gene, J gene, D gene, CDR3 DNA, CDR3 protein. The D gene is left open where the match is weak. Clone size is not always given. Where it is, it says once, few, many or a class for expanded clones.

few	TRBV29-1	TRBJ2-7	.	TGCAGCGTCGTGGCAGGGCCTGGCTACGAGCAGTACTTC	CSVVAGPGYEQYF
many	TRBV7-2	TRBJ1-2	TRBD1	TGTGCCAGCAGCTACGGGACAGAGGGTGGCTACACCTTC	CASSYGTEGGYTF
few	TRBV19	TRBJ2-2	.	TGTGCCAGTAGTACAGGGACCTACGGGGAGCTGTTTTTT	CASSTGTYGELFF
.	TRBV12-3/TRBV12-4	TRBJ2-2	.	TGTGCCAGCAGTCCCGTGGTGGCGGGTACCGGGGAGCTGTTTTTT	CASSPVVAGTGELFF
few	TRBV7-2	TRBJ2-3	.	TGTGCCAGCAGCTTAGTGGGGAACACAGATACGCAGTATTTT	CASSLVGNTDTQYF
many	TRBV19	TRBJ2-1	.	TGTGCCAGTCTACAAAGCCTTGGGGATGAGCAGTTCTTC	CASLQSLGDEQFF
.	TRBV2	TRBJ1-1	TRBD1	TGTGCCAGCAGCGACAGGGTAATTCGGGGGACTGAAGCTTTCTTT	CASSDRVIRGTEAFF
few	TRBV20-1	TRBJ2-1	.	TGCAGTGCTATTTCCTCGTGGGATTACAATGAGCAGTTCTTC	CSAISSWDYNEQFF
.	TRBV20-1	TRBJ1-4	.	TGCAGTGCCACCCAGGGCTTTAATGAAAAACTGTTTTTT	CSATQGFNEKLFF
.	TRBV11-2	TRBJ1-1	.	TGTGCCAGCAGCCAATTCAATCGTCTGGCTTTCTTT	CASSQFNRLAFF
.	TRBV20-1	TRBJ1-1	.	TGCAGTGCTAGAGTTGTGGGGATTAACACTGAAGCTTTCTTT	CSARVVGINTEAFF
.	TRBV27	TRBJ2-2	TRBD1	TGTGCCGGCAGTTCATTACCGGGACAGGGAGGCACCGGGGAGCTGTTTTTT	CAGSSLPGQGGTGELFF
few	TRBV5-6	TRBJ2-5	TRBD2	TGTGCCAGCATCACTAGCGGGGGGGGACAAGAGACCCAGTACTTC	CASITSGGGQETQYF
many	TRBV7-8	TRBJ2-5	.	TGTGCCAGCAGCTTAAACCACCGAGGAGAGACCCAGTACTTC	CASSLNHRGETQYF
.	TRBV2	TRBJ2-4	.	TGTGCCAGCAGTGAAGGGGGAAACATTCAGTACTTC	CASSEGGNIQYF
few	TRBV7-9	TRBJ1-1	.	TGTGCCAGCAGCTCCCCGACAGTGAGCCGAAACACTGAAGCTTTCTTT	CASSSPTVSRNTEAFF
many	TRBV28	TRBJ1-5	.	TGTGCCAGCAGTCCAATCGGCGGGACTGTGGGGGATCAGCCCCAGCATTTT	CASSPIGGTVGDQPQHF
.	TRBV28	TRBJ2-5	.	TGTGCCAGCAGTACTCTATATAGTTGGGAGACCCAGTACTTC	CASSTLYSWETQYF
many	TRBV5-4	TRBJ1-1	.	TGTGCCAGCAGCCTGGAGGGACAAGTGAACACTGAAGCTTTCTTT	CASSLEGQVNTEAFF
.	TRBV7-8	TRBJ1-2	TRBD1	TGTGCCAGCAGCTTAGTTGGGACAGCCTATGGCTACACCTTC	CASSLVGTAYGYTF
medium-sized	TRBV7-8	TRBJ2-7	.	TGTGCCAGCAGCTGGGGGGCAGGGCGGGCCTACGAGCAGTACTTC	CASSWGAGRAYEQYF
.	TRBV12-3/TRBV12-4	TRBJ2-6	.	TGTGCCAGCTTTGCGCCCGGGACACCCTTCTCTGGGGCCAACGTCCTGACTTTC	CASFAPGTPFSGANVLTF
few	TRBV5-1	TRBJ2-7	TRBD1	TGCGCCAGCAGCTCGGTGGGACAGGGGAGCTACGAGCAGTACTTC	CASSSVGQGSYEQYF
.	TRBV5-1	TRBJ2-1	TRBD1	TGCGCCAGCAGCTGGGTCGGACAGGGGGACTACAATGAGCAGTTCTTC	CASSWVGQGDYNEQFF
many	TRBV7-8	TRBJ1-1	.	TGTGCCAGCAGTGTAGAAACTGAAGCTTTCTTT	CASSVETEAFF
many	TRBV5-5	TRBJ1-1	.	TGTGCCAGCAGCTTGGGTTCAGGCACTGAAGCTTTCTTT	CASSLGSGTEAFF
.	TRBV7-6	TRBJ1-1	.	TGTGCCAGCAGGGGACGCCCTCAGGAAGCTTTCTTT	CASRGRPQEAFF
few	TRBV7-6	TRBJ2-1	TRBD2	TGTGCCAGCAGCTTACTGGCTAGCGGGGGGTCTGAGCAGTTCTTC	CASSLLASGGSEQFF
.	TRBV27	TRBJ2-5	TRBD2	TGTGCCACCAGTTTAGGGCTAGCGGGGGCTGAGACCCAGTACTTC	CATSLGLAGAETQYF
.	TRBV12-5	TRBJ1-1	.	TGTGCTAGTGGTTTGGGGGGGGGGCGACGCACTGAAGCTTTCTTT	CASGLGGGRRTEAFF
many	TRBV7-8	TRBJ1-2	TRBD1	TGTGCCAGCAGCTTAGGCGCAGGGGGAGGGTATGGCTACACCTTC	CASSLGAGGGYGYTF
few	TRBV2	TRBJ2-2	TRBD1	TGTGCCAGCACTCAGGGACAGGGATTTTCCGGGGAGCTGTTTTTT	CASTQGQGFSGELFF
.	TRBV4-1	TRBJ2-5	.	TGCGCCAGCAGCCAAGAGGCAAGCTCAGAGACCCAGTACTTC	CASSQEASSETQYF
.	TRBV7-9	TRBJ2-7	.	TGTGCCAGCAGTTCCGCAAGGGGTAAGGTCGGCGAGCAGTACTTC	CASSSARGKVGEQYF
few	TRBV7-9	TRBJ2-1	TRBD2	TGTGCCAGCAGCACGGGACTAGCGGGGGCACTCTCCTACAATGAGCAGTTCTTC	CASSTGLAGALSYNEQFF
few	TRBV12-3/TRBV12-4	TRBJ2-3	.	TGTGCCAGCAGTCCAGACAGGAGCACAGATACGCAGTATTTT	CASSPDRSTDTQYF